A selection of T cell receptor beta chains follows, all from one sample in a study of T cells in Graves' hyperthyroidism and ophthalmopathy. From the multiplex PCR reads, TCRdb called clonotypes with MiXCR, one entry per CDR3 protein. The data show about 350,000 distinct CDR3 sequences, 15% seen once. Source material: blood. All receptors come from a woman between 55 and 75 years old with Graves' ophthalmopathy. The CDR3 runs from the conserved cysteine through the conserved F or W. The D gene is left open where the match is weak. Size is stated for part of the rows, as once, few or many counts, or as a class when the clone is expanded.

clone size	D gene	V gene	J gene	CDR3 DNA	CDR3 protein
many	TRBD1	TRBV7-9	TRBJ1-1	TGTGCCAGCAGCTTACTCGCAGGGGGCGAGACGGACACTGAAGCTTTCTTT	CASSLLAGGETDTEAFF
many	NA	TRBV28	TRBJ2-7	TGTGCCAGCACTCCGGGACCAGCCTACGAGCAGTACTTC	CASTPGPAYEQYF
NA	NA	TRBV14	TRBJ2-5	TGTGCCAGCAGCCAAGAATACTCACGGGAGACCCAGTACTTC	CASSQEYSRETQYF
many	NA	TRBV12-3/TRBV12-4	TRBJ2-5	TGTGCCAGCAGTTCGGGGACAAGGGGTATCTTCCCACCCTACTTC	CASSSGTRGIFPPYF
NA	NA	TRBV27	TRBJ2-5	TGTGCCAGCAGTTTATGGGGACTGGAAGAGACCCAGTACTTC	CASSLWGLEETQYF
many	TRBD2	TRBV11-2	TRBJ2-5	TGTGCCAGCAGGCGGACTAGCGGGAGGGCAGAGACCCAGTACTTC	CASRRTSGRAETQYF
NA	NA	TRBV10-3	TRBJ2-3	TGTGCCATCAGCCCCTCCGGGGGGCTCGATACGCAGTATTTT	CAISPSGGLDTQYF
many	NA	TRBV28	TRBJ2-1	TGTGCCAGCAGTCCTCTAGCTCCCAGCAGCAATGAGCAGTTCTTC	CASSPLAPSSNEQFF
NA	NA	TRBV4-1	TRBJ2-1	TGCGCCAGCAGCCAAGATGGTGGGGACCTTGAGCAGTTCTTC	CASSQDGGDLEQFF
few	TRBD1	TRBV24-1	TRBJ2-3	TGTGCCACCAGCGACGCGGGGCAGGGGGCTAAAGATACGCAGTATTTT	CATSDAGQGAKDTQYF
NA	TRBD2	TRBV3-1	TRBJ2-1	TGTGCCAGCAGCCAGGCGACTAGCGGACTCCACAATGAGCAGTTCTTC	CASSQATSGLHNEQFF
many	NA	TRBV3-1	TRBJ2-1	TGTGCCAGCAGCCAAGGGGGGGACCCCGTTTCGGATGAGCAGTTCTTC	CASSQGGDPVSDEQFF
NA	TRBD2	TRBV19	TRBJ2-5	TGTGCCAGTAGTGGCGGGGGTAGCGGAGCGGGCAAAGAGACCCAGTACTTC	CASSGGGSGAGKETQYF
many	NA	TRBV13	TRBJ1-1	TGTGCCAGCAGTATCACACAGAACACTGAAGCTTTCTTT	CASSITQNTEAFF
few	NA	TRBV5-1	TRBJ2-5	TGCGCCAGCAGCCCGTCGGGGACACCCGAGTTGGAGACCCAGTACTTC	CASSPSGTPELETQYF
NA	NA	TRBV27	TRBJ1-4	TGTGCCAGCAGTTTTGAGGGGGGTAATGAAAAACTGTTTTTT	CASSFEGGNEKLFF
many	NA	TRBV27	TRBJ1-5	TGTGCCAGCAGTTTACCGGCGGGGAGGGCGAATCAGCCCCAGCATTTT	CASSLPAGRANQPQHF
many	NA	TRBV27	TRBJ2-1	TGTGCCAGCAGTTTCAGGTACCACAATGAGCAGTTCTTC	CASSFRYHNEQFF
many	TRBD1	TRBV28	TRBJ2-4	TGTGCCAGCAGCGAACCAGGGGGCAAAAACATTCAGTACTTC	CASSEPGGKNIQYF
NA	NA	TRBV2	TRBJ1-5	TGTGCCAGTGGGAAGGGGAACGGCAATCAGCCCCAGCATTTT	CASGKGNGNQPQHF
many	TRBD1	TRBV29-1	TRBJ2-3	TGCAGCGTTGAAGGGACAGGGGCCGGGGATACGCAGTATTTT	CSVEGTGAGDTQYF
many	TRBD2	TRBV2	TRBJ2-3	TGTGCCAGCAGCGGGGACTACACAGATACGCAGTATTTT	CASSGDYTDTQYF
NA	NA	TRBV9	TRBJ1-2	TGTGCCAGCAGCGTAGGCGTCAGAGCTAACTATGGCTACACCTTC	CASSVGVRANYGYTF
many	NA	TRBV7-2	TRBJ2-1	TGTGCCAGCAGCTTAATCTCCAAAAGTGAGCAGTTCTTC	CASSLISKSEQFF
many	TRBD2	TRBV3-1	TRBJ2-1	TGTGCCAGCAGCCAAGTAACGGTGCGCGGGAGGAACAATGAGCAGTTCTTC	CASSQVTVRGRNNEQFF
many	NA	TRBV7-9	TRBJ1-1	TGTGCCAGCAGCCACCCCCCAGGGCTACCGAACACTGAAGCTTTCTTT	CASSHPPGLPNTEAFF
few	TRBD2	TRBV15	TRBJ2-7	TGTGCCACCAGCAGAGATCTTACTCGACTAGCGGGGGCCTACGAGCAGTACTTC	CATSRDLTRLAGAYEQYF
NA	NA	TRBV2	TRBJ1-2	TGTGCCAGCAGTAAAATACGACAATCCCCCGGGGGCTACACCTTC	CASSKIRQSPGGYTF
NA	TRBD1	TRBV3-1	TRBJ1-2	TGTGCCAGCAGCCCTCGAGACAGGGCGGGAGGCTACACCTTC	CASSPRDRAGGYTF
many	NA	TRBV28	TRBJ2-7	TGTGCCAGCAGTTTCCCCACGAGTTTCAACGAGCAGTACTTC	CASSFPTSFNEQYF
NA	TRBD2	TRBV7-9	TRBJ2-1	TGTGCCAGCACCGGACTAGAGGGCTCCTCTAGTGAGCAGTTCTTC	CASTGLEGSSSEQFF
few	NA	TRBV7-9	TRBJ1-4	TGTGCCAGCAGCCAGCCAGGGGAAAAACTGTTTTTT	CASSQPGEKLFF
NA	TRBD1	TRBV7-6	TRBJ2-1	TGTGCCAGCAGCCCGGGACCCTACAGGGGGAGCTCCTACAGTGAGCAGTTCTTC	CASSPGPYRGSSYSEQFF
many	TRBD2	TRBV7-2	TRBJ2-5	TGTGCCAGCACCCTCCAGGGTAGCGGGAGACAAGAGACCCAGTACTTC	CASTLQGSGRQETQYF
NA	NA	TRBV9	TRBJ2-3	TGTGCCAGCAGCGTAGCCTCACAGGGCGCAGATACGCAGTATTTT	CASSVASQGADTQYF
many	NA	TRBV7-6	TRBJ2-3	TGTGCCAGCAGCTTAGCTTCCCCCCGCCGAGATACGCAGTATTTT	CASSLASPRRDTQYF
once	TRBD1	TRBV6-1	TRBJ2-7	TGTGCCAGCAGACCCGGGACAGGGATTGACTACGAGCAGTACTTC	CASRPGTGIDYEQYF
few	TRBD2	TRBV7-2	TRBJ2-1	TGTGCCAGCAGCTTAGGGCGGGAGGGTTGGAATGAGCAGTTCTTC	CASSLGREGWNEQFF
many	TRBD1	TRBV29-1	TRBJ2-7	TGCAGCGTGGGACAGGGGGCCCTGTACGAGCAGTACTTC	CSVGQGALYEQYF
NA	TRBD1	TRBV5-4	TRBJ2-3	TGTGCCAGCAGCTTGCCCGGCAGGGGGCTTGTAGATACGCAGTATTTT	CASSLPGRGLVDTQYF
few	TRBD1	TRBV19	TRBJ2-2	TGTGCCAGTAGAGCCGACAGGGGTTTATGGACCGGGGAGCTGTTTTTT	CASRADRGLWTGELFF
NA	TRBD2	TRBV5-1	TRBJ2-1	TGCGCCAGCAGCTTGGGGGGGGGACTAGCGTCCGGTGAGCAGTTCTTC	CASSLGGGLASGEQFF
few	NA	TRBV4-1	TRBJ1-2	TGCGCCAGCAGGGTTGAAGGCCTGGATGGCTACACCTTC	CASRVEGLDGYTF
few	NA	TRBV24-1	TRBJ2-1	TGTGCCACCAGTGACGTTAGCGGAAGCTCCTACAATGAGCAGTTCTTC	CATSDVSGSSYNEQFF